The clone carrying this T cell receptor (beta chain) appeared a single time. This sample was taken from a study of blood T cell repertoires in COVID-19. Method: immunoSEQ multiplex PCR; TCRdb's copy keeps in-frame clones and lacks some. The table has about 220,000 clones, approximately 90% seen once. The germline gives CDR1 SGHRS, CDR2 YFSETQ. The length of the CDR3 is 13 residues. With 4 bases clipped from V and 6 bases from J, the junction kept 3 bases outside the gene matches. Sample: PBMCs or T cells enriched from blood (not recorded which). The rearrangement uses TRBV5-1 and TRBJ2-1; 8 bases align to TRBD1. The receptor was isolated from a woman under 40 who had recovered from COVID-19. CDR3 sequence reads: CASSTDRVNEQFF. CDR3 DNA sequence: TGCGCCAGCAGCACGGACAGGGTCAATGAGCAGTTCTTC. Complete variable domain (other parts from reference TRBV5-1 and TRBJ2-1): KAGVTQTPRYLIKTRGQQVTLSCSPISGHRSVSWYQQTPGQGLQFLFEYFSETQRNKGNFPGRFSGRQFSNSRSEMNVSTLELGDSALYLCASSTDRVNEQFFGPGTRLTVL.